These 16 T cell receptor beta chains came from one sample sequenced in a study of HIV-infected patients and healthy controls. All unsorted peripheral T cells were captured because whole blood was used without fractionation. Reverse transcription used approximately 500 ng RNA and constant-region primers for alpha and beta. Using multiplexing indices, alpha and beta chain libraries were generated apart by chain-specific third strand synthesis. TCRdb analysed the 5' RACE reads with MiXCR anew, one entry per CDR3 protein. The sample shows approximately 9,700 distinct CDR3 sequences, 7% to 7.5% of them seen only once. The source was blood, collected before antiretroviral therapy. The receptors were gathered from an adult with HIV infection.

Ten or more counts support this clonotype. The chain uses TRBV27 and TRBJ1-4; D not resolved. The V gene lost 4 bases and the J gene lost 3 bases, with 12 bases spanning the gap. The CDR3 consists of 15 residues. CDR1 MNHEY and CDR2 SMNVEV come from the germline V gene (reference sequence). In DNA, the CDR3 is TGTGCCAGCAGTTACAAGGCGCGGCCTAATGAAAAACTGTTTTTT. It is translated as CASSYKARPNEKLFF. The variable domain in full, with the rest retrieved from reference TRBV27 and TRBJ1-4, is EAQVTQNPRYLITVTGKKLTVTCSQNMNHEYMSWYRQDPGLGLRQIYYSMNVEVTDKGDVPEGYKVSRKEKRNFPLILESPSPNQTSLYFCASSYKARPNEKLFFGSGTQLSVL.

This clonotype has ten or more counts. The chain employs TRBV7-2 and TRBJ1-3; D gene unclear. CDR1 SGHTA and CDR2 FQGNSA come from the germline V gene. This CDR3 spans 15 amino acids. V was cut by 5 bases and J by 0 bases, with 11 bases left in between. CDR3 amino acids: CASSQDYHSGNTIYF. CDR3 nucleotides: TGTGCCAGCAGCCAAGACTACCACTCTGGAAACACCATATATTTT.

This clonotype occurred many times. V gene TRBV5-4 combines with J gene TRBJ2-1; D gene unclear. Trimming shortened V by 0 bases and J by 5 bases, and 6 bases separated the two germline ends. CDR3 length: 13 amino acids. Germline V gene data show CDR1 as SGHNT and CDR2 as YYREEE (reference sequence). The CDR3 is CASSLVPHNEQFF. CDR3 nucleotide sequence: TGTGCCAGCAGCTTGGTTCCCCACAATGAGCAGTTCTTC.

By sample share, this clonotype is medium-sized (0.01 to 0.1%). This chain uses TRBV11-2 with TRBJ2-7; D is undetermined. Trimming removed 0 bases at V and 2 bases at J, with 11 bases between. The CDR3 contains 15 residues. The germline V gene encodes CDR1 SGHAT and CDR2 FQNNGV. The CDR3 loop is CASSLDLGIAYEQYF. CDR3 DNA: TGTGCCAGCAGCTTAGATCTTGGCATTGCCTACGAGCAGTACTTC.

This clonotype was detected ten times or more. V usage is TRBV5-1 and J usage is TRBJ2-4; D is perhaps TRBD1 or TRBD2 (6 bases each). The ends were cut back, 0 bases at V and 4 bases at J, with 11 bases in the middle. This CDR3 has 15 amino acids. Per germline, CDR1 SGHRS and CDR2 YFSETQ. The CDR3 coding sequence is TGCGCCAGCAGCTTGGATCCGGGGGCGAAAAACATTCAGTACTTC. Its protein product is CASSLDPGAKNIQYF.

This clonotype was seen at least ten times. This chain joins TRBV12-3 or TRBV12-4 and TRBJ2-5; unclear D gene. Trimming removed 3 bases at V and 2 bases at J, with 7 bases between. The CDR3 covers 13 residues. In DNA, the CDR3 is TGTGCCAGCAGTTTTACGGTACAAGAGACCCAGTACTTC. It specifies CASSFTVQETQYF.

V usage is TRBV6-5 and J usage is TRBJ2-2; TRBD2 is a possible D gene (5 bases). V was pared by 6 bases and J by 3 bases, with 14 bases between. The CDR3 length is 15 residues. CDR1 and CDR2 (germline): MNHEY, SVGAGI. As DNA, the CDR3 is TGTGCCAGCAGGTCCTGGAGGCCGGACACCGGGGAGCTGTTTTTT. Residues: CASRSWRPDTGELFF.

In this sample, this clonotype turned up many times. The chain combines TRBV4-3 with TRBJ2-1; D not resolved. The CDR3 covers 16 residues. Germline V gene data show CDR1 as LGHNA and CDR2 as YSLEER. Trimming cost V 0 bases and J 2 bases, with 11 bases left between them. The chain's CDR3 is CASSQDFPGPYNEQFF. CDR3 sequence (DNA): TGCGCCAGCAGCCAAGATTTCCCAGGTCCCTACAATGAGCAGTTCTTC.

This clonotype was counted between two and nine times. V usage is TRBV5-1 and J usage is TRBJ2-1; 7 nucleotides agree with TRBD2. The V and J ends lost 2 bases and 5 bases, in that order; junction bases with no gene match: 4. The germline V gene encodes CDR1 SGHRS and CDR2 YFSETQ. The CDR3 has 14 residues. In DNA form, the CDR3 reads TGCGCCAGCAGCTTAGCGGGGCCGAACAATGAGCAGTTCTTC. Amino acid sequence: CASSLAGPNNEQFF. The full variable domain, completed using reference TRBV5-1 and TRBJ2-1, is KAGVTQTPRYLIKTRGQQVTLSCSPISGHRSVSWYQQTPGQGLQFLFEYFSETQRNKGNFPGRFSGRQFSNSRSEMNVSTLELGDSALYLCASSLAGPNNEQFFGPGTRLTVL.

This clonotype came up many times. The chain combines TRBV6-2 or TRBV6-3 with TRBJ1-2; D is perhaps TRBD1 (5 bases). Per germline, CDR1 MNHEY and CDR2 SVGEGT. Between the trimmed V and J ends, which lost 0 bases and 1 base, there was a span of 12 bases. The CDR3 consists of 16 residues. CDR3 sequence: CASSYSTEPFNYGYTF. In nucleotides, the CDR3 is TGTGCCAGCAGTTACTCGACAGAGCCTTTTAACTATGGCTACACCTTC.

This clonotype was seen a few times. The chain combines TRBV20-1 with TRBJ2-5; 8 bases are shared with TRBD2. The CDR3 covers 13 residues. Germline CDR1 DFQATT, CDR2 SNEGSKA (reference sequence). Unmatched junction bases numbered 2, after V lost 3 bases and J lost 2 bases. CDR3: CSASGGGQETQYF. CDR3 coding DNA: TGCAGTGCTAGCGGGGGGGGGCAAGAGACCCAGTACTTC.

In its sample, this clonotype is medium-sized. The chain employs TRBV3-1 and TRBJ2-5, with D hard to call. The CDR3 covers 14 residues. The germline gives CDR1 LGHDT, CDR2 YNNKEL (reference sequence). V shed 6 bases and J shed 1 base, with 12 bases lying between them. The CDR3 DNA sequence: TGTGCCAGCAGACTCCTGAACGTCCAAGAGACCCAGTACTTC. This encodes CASRLLNVQETQYF.

This clonotype is medium-sized. J is TRBJ2-6 and V is TRBV7-2; TRBD1 matches at 12 bases. The CDR3 runs 20 residues. Per germline, CDR1 SGHTA and CDR2 FQGNSA. Unmatched junction bases numbered 8, after V lost 2 bases and J lost 0 bases. CDR3: CASSLPPGQGAPSGANVLTF. Here the CDR3 DNA reads TGTGCCAGCAGCTTACCCCCGGGACAGGGGGCCCCCTCTGGGGCCAACGTCCTGACTTTC.

The table lists this clonotype with many counts. The V call is TRBV15, the J call TRBJ1-1; D is uncertain. The germline gives CDR1 LNHNV, CDR2 YYDKDF (reference sequence). Trimming cost V 0 bases and J 0 bases, with 8 bases left between them. The length of the CDR3 is 15 residues. CDR3 nucleotide sequence: TGTGCCACCAGCAGAGATAGGGCAGTGAACACTGAAGCTTTCTTT. Translation gives CATSRDRAVNTEAFF.

At least ten counts were recorded for this clonotype. The rearrangement links TRBV20-1 to TRBJ2-5; TRBD1 is a possible D gene (6 bases). Germline-derived CDR1 and CDR2 are DFQATT and SNEGSKA (reference sequence). The length of the CDR3 is 14 residues. V was trimmed by 6 bases and J by 1 base, leaving 15 bases between them. The CDR3 sequence is CSARQGQSQETQYF. The CDR3 nucleotides are TGCAGTGCCCGCCAGGGGCAGAGCCAAGAGACCCAGTACTTC.

In its sample, this clonotype was seen many times. CDR3 amino acids: CATSRVYASGSYNEQFF. The CDR3 coding sequence is TGTGCCACCAGCAGAGTTTATGCTAGCGGCTCCTACAATGAGCAGTTCTTC. J is TRBJ2-1 and V is TRBV15, with 7 positions matching TRBD2. Losses at the gene ends were 1 base for V and 0 bases for J; bases not matched to a gene: 6. This CDR3 comprises 17 residues. Germline V lookup: CDR1 LNHNV, CDR2 YYDKDF (reference sequence).